This T cell receptor (beta chain) was obtained from a study of regulatory T cells in long-lasting Graves disease. Regarding time point: newly diagnosed GD, antithyroid drugs for less than 3 months. Researchers made the TCR library from RNA that was extracted from PBMCs. Assembly of TCR beta libraries relied on iRepertoire HTBI primers together with Arm-PCR of CDR3 regions. TCRdb reprocessed the multiplex PCR reads via MiXCR and lists one record per CDR3 protein. The profile covers more than 300,000 distinct CDR3 sequences, with roughly 15% appearing a single time and 22% taken by the ten largest. The V and J ends lost 5 bases and 4 bases respectively, with 12 bases between them. This CDR3 comprises 14 residues. Study results and limitations: Analyses excluded thyroid tissue, covering peripheral blood alone. Whereas 950 to 1,000 public clonotypes were shared by new patients, persistent patients shared more, at around 2,700. Repertoires from persistent disease leaned toward TRBV28, TRBJ1-2 and TRBJ2-5.

This clonotype was recorded many times. Its antigen is undetermined. V usage is TRBV12-3 or TRBV12-4 and J usage is TRBJ1-5; a possible D gene is TRBD1 (5 bases). The sample here was peripheral blood mononuclear cells (PBMCs), taken at new diagnosis, from a patient treated with antithyroid drugs. The receptor comes from a female donor with Graves disease. The CDR3 spells CASSGTARNQPQHF. The CDR3 DNA is TGTGCCAGCAGTGGGACGGCCCGTAATCAGCCCCAGCATTTT.